In its sample, the clone carrying this TCR beta chain was seen a few times. The identical CDR3 is also encoded by other nucleotide sequences in the sample. The CDR3 is 11 residues long. Germline CDR1 and CDR2: DFQATT and SNEGSKA (reference sequence). Trimming stripped 5 bases from V and 2 bases from J, with 4 bases between. The sample belongs to a study of shared clonotypes between healthy human individuals. This table comes from immunoSEQ multiplex PCR, and its TCRdb copy is limited to in-frame clones, with some not included. Among 2,500,000 or so clones listed, 90% to 95% were seen once. The source material was naive CD4+ T cells sorted from blood. Subset noted: CD45RA+ positively selected. The chain links TRBV20-1 to TRBJ1-5; D call uncertain. The receptor was derived from a man aged 18 to 29 in good health. This chain's CDR3 is CSAAGNQPQHF. CDR3 DNA sequence: TGCAGTGCTGCCGGCAATCAGCCCCAGCATTTT.